This paragraph reports one TCR beta chain. The specificity of this receptor is unknown. No per-base quality is available; no much larger clone lies one base away. The V end loses 6 bases and the J end loses 4 bases, and a stretch of 13 bases separates them. The germline V gene specifies SGHNT as CDR1 and YENEEA as CDR2. Including the terminal cysteine and phenylalanine, the CDR3 comprises 14 residues. Kept here is only the CDR3 DNA, which spans 42 bases and is read in frame from base 1. The collaborating institutions used their own protocols to collect whole blood in K2EDTA tubes. For TCRbeta analysis, collaborator samples were shipped as frozen whole blood, as isolated PBMCs, or as DNA extracted from either sample type. The sample belongs to a study of blood T cell repertoires in COVID-19 (dated by TCRdb to 2018 to 2021). Describing the broader study: The collaborator samples originated in the United States, Italy and Spain and spanned the acute and convalescent phases of COVID-19. Samples came from the ongoing ImmuneRACE study (first 160 participants) plus 1,254 subjects from 6 global collaborators. The prospective study material was composed of cDNA or gDNA derived from T cells, B-cell-depleted T cells, or PBMCs. The sample metadata nearly always contained a de-identified subject ID, COVID-19 status, age in years and sex. The dataset comprised deeply sampled blood TCRbeta repertoires from subjects exposed to, actively infected with, or recovered from COVID-19. A freely available public database, intended as a resource for researchers studying the immune response to SARS-CoV-2, is where the repertoires were released. Where available, HLA class I and class II types were obtained from metadata supplied by the sample provider rather than from assay-based typing.

Study-wide conclusions, independent of this receptor: Clinical and demographic metadata were provided uncurated, with the amount varying by source and participant.

TCRbeta CDR3 regions were amplified from genomic DNA by means of the immunoSEQ Assay, a bias-controlled multiplex PCR. Processing in the source paper ran as follows. Within the assay, amplification of reference gene primers was used to estimate how many nucleated cells each sample contained. To quantify the absolute abundance of each unique TCRbeta CDR3 rearrangement, sequence reads were collapsed and filtered. For each sample, productive Simpson clonality was calculated as the square root of Simpson's diversity index over productive rearrangements. The immuneACCESS repertoire file appears here via TCRdb, limited to in-frame rearrangements. These files lack a portion of the clones; in checked studies, under half of the deficit traces to unresolved V genes, and the cause of the others is not known. The V and J calls and clone size come from that table; D and trimming were worked out from the DNA. This sample lists under 250,000 clones; around 90% were detected once. Approximately 7.2% of the sample comes from the top ten.

Sequencing used peripheral blood. Recombination linked TRBV11-3 to TRBJ1-3; no D gene is confidently identified. The clonotype originates from a woman aged 70 to 79 with active or convalescent COVID-19. In nucleotide form, the sequence is TGTGCCAGCAGTTCCGAGGTTTTGGGAAACACCATATATTTT. Translated, this is CASSSEVLGNTIYF.